This TCR beta chain was observed in a study of memory CD4+ T cells and cytomegalovirus serostatus. The overall study: Donors were healthy Belgian adults, under 10 CMV seropositive and 24 seronegative. Regarding the study as a whole: Each of 65 to 70 CMV-associated TCRbeta sequences occurred in one to five individuals. The CMV-associated TCR signature appears largely within the CD4+ memory repertoire.

Single viable CD3+CD4+CD8-CD45RO+ cells were sorted as the memory CD4+ T cells. Positive selection with CD4 microbeads enriched total CD4+ T cells. TCRdb's copy holds only in-frame clones and misses some; the assay was immunoSEQ multiplex PCR. Among approximately 92,000 clones listed, approximately 80% were seen once. Notes on this clone: The antigen is not known.

With 0 bases removed from V and 3 bases from J, the gap between germline ends came to 12 bases. This CDR3 contains 15 residues. Germline V CDR1 and CDR2: SGHTA, FQGNSA. The source of this sequence is an adult in good health and CMV-seropositive. Sequencing was performed on memory CD4+ T cells from blood. The chain has TRBV7-2 and TRBJ2-7, with D possibly being TRBD1 (7 bases). The CDR3: CASSLANRGGYEQYF. CDR3 bases: TGTGCCAGCAGCTTAGCAAACAGGGGAGGCTACGAGCAGTACTTC. Full variable domain (missing parts from reference TRBV7-2 and TRBJ2-7): GAGVSQSPSNKVTEKGKDVELRCDPISGHTALYWYRQSLGQGLEFLIYFQGNSAPDKSGLPSDRFSAERTGGSVSTLTIQRTQQEDSAVYLCASSLANRGGYEQYFGPGTRLTVT.